Below, 30 T cell receptor beta chains from the same sample are listed, as sequenced in a study of blood T cell repertoires in COVID-19. Clones were read by immunoSEQ multiplex PCR, and TCRdb kept only the in-frame ones, dropping some. The sample includes 100,000 to 150,000 clones, around 89% seen only once; the top ten take roughly 3.9%. The sample comprised peripheral blood. The receptors were gathered from a man aged 55 to 69 with COVID-19, enrolled during active disease.

The genes are TRBV6-1 and TRBJ1-2; D may be TRBD1 (5 bases). Trimming shortened V by 1 base and J by 4 bases, and 10 bases separated the two germline ends. The germline V gene encodes CDR1 MNHNS and CDR2 SASEGT. The CDR3 has 14 residues. For the CDR3, the DNA is TGTGCCAGCAGTGAAGGGGGCAAGGGCTATGGCTACACCTTC. This translates into CASSEGGKGYGYTF.

The chain carries TRBV11-2 and TRBJ1-1, with 8 positions matching TRBD1. Germline V gives CDR1 SGHAT, CDR2 FQNNGV. The CDR3 consists of 15 residues. The V and J ends lost 4 bases and 2 bases, in that order; junction bases with no gene match: 6. CDR3: CASSSRTGFNTEAFF. CDR3 nucleotide sequence: TGTGCCAGCAGCTCGCGGACAGGGTTCAACACTGAAGCTTTCTTT. The full variable domain, rest sourced from reference TRBV11-2 and TRBJ1-1, is EAGVAQSPRYKIIEKRQSVAFWCNPISGHATLYWYQQILGQGPKLLIQFQNNGVVDDSQLPKDRFSAERLKGVDSTLKIQPAKLEDSAVYLCASSSRTGFNTEAFFGQGTRLTVV.

This clone was seen more than once but under ten times. The V gene is TRBV4-3, the J gene TRBJ1-4, with a tentative D call TRBD1 (5 bases). Germline V CDR1 and CDR2: LGHNA, YSLEER. The CDR3 consists of 17 residues. With 1 base removed from V and 5 bases from J, the gap between germline ends came to 17 bases. The CDR3 nucleotides are TGCGCCAGCAGCCAAGTTCGTGGAGGGACCGGGAATGAAAAACTGTTTTTT. Translating it yields CASSQVRGGTGNEKLFF.

The chain uses TRBV27 and TRBJ1-4; no clear D. CDR3 length equals 14 residues. Per the germline V gene, CDR1 is MNHEY and CDR2 is SMNVEV (reference sequence). The ends were cut back, 7 bases at V and 5 bases at J, with 14 bases in the middle. The CDR3 loop is CASTSGSTNEKLFF. DNA of the CDR3: TGTGCCAGCACCTCGGGGTCGACAAATGAAAAACTGTTTTTT.

This chain uses TRBV23-1 with TRBJ2-7, with 8 bases fitting TRBD1. TRBV23-1 is treated as an ORF (open reading frame) with a function not yet certain. The CDR3 loop spans 14 amino acids. V gave up 4 bases and J gave up 3 bases; unmatched junction bases: 5. CDR3: CASSPADRDYEQYF. The CDR3 DNA follows: TGCGCCAGCAGTCCAGCGGACAGGGACTACGAGCAGTACTTC.

This sequence joins TRBV2 and TRBJ2-7; TRBD1 agrees at 8 bases. In germline, CDR1 is SNHLY, CDR2 FYNNEI. V shed 8 bases, J shed 7 bases, and the junction held 16 bases outside the gene matches. The CDR3 runs 15 residues. The CDR3 reads CASAGGQGALEEQYF. The DNA for the CDR3 is TGTGCCAGCGCTGGAGGGCAGGGGGCTCTAGAGGAGCAGTACTTC.

The V and J genes are TRBV7-8 and TRBJ2-7; D is possibly TRBD2 (6 bases). V was clipped by 8 bases and J by 0 bases, with 17 bases between them. CDR1 and CDR2 (germline): SGHVS, FQNEAQ. The CDR3 length is 15 residues. The CDR3 reads CASFPRRVSSYEQYF. CDR3 nucleotide sequence: TGTGCCAGCTTTCCCCGGAGGGTTTCCTCCTACGAGCAGTACTTC.

The chain links TRBV5-1 to TRBJ2-2; D is possibly TRBD2 (5 bases). This CDR3 contains 12 residues. Trimming took off 5 bases at V and 10 bases at J, with 12 bases between the two ends. Germline CDR1 and CDR2: SGHRS and YFSETQ. This chain's CDR3 is CASSRGLEELFF. CDR3 sequence (DNA): TGCGCCAGCAGTCGGGGTCTAGAGGAGCTGTTTTTT.

This clone was counted once. The chain links TRBV5-4 to TRBJ1-2; a weak D match, TRBD1 (5 bases). V lost 6 bases to trimming and J lost 0 bases, with 12 bases between them. The CDR3 runs 14 residues. Germline loops: CDR1 SGHNT, CDR2 YYREEE (reference sequence). The CDR3 region has the DNA TGTGCCAGCACCAAAGGAGGGGCTAACTATGGCTACACCTTC. Protein product: CASTKGGANYGYTF. The full variable domain, its missing parts supplied by reference TRBV5-4 and TRBJ1-2, is ETGVTQSPTHLIKTRGQQVTLRCSSQSGHNTVSWYQQALGQGPQFIFQYYREEENGRGNFPPRFSGLQFPNYSSELNVNALELDDSALYLCASTKGGANYGYTFGSGTRLTVV.

This sequence joins TRBV30 and TRBJ2-7; possible D gene TRBD1, 7 bases. The CDR3 is 14 amino acids. The germline CDR1 and CDR2 sequences are GTSNPN and SVGIG (reference sequence). Trimming took off 2 bases at V and 7 bases at J, with 18 bases between the two ends. The CDR3 sequence is CAWSFNAGGGEQYF. CDR3 DNA sequence: TGTGCCTGGAGTTTTAACGCAGGGGGAGGTGAGCAGTACTTC.

This chain uses TRBV5-1 with TRBJ2-7; 8 bases line up with TRBD1. The V and J ends lost 4 bases and 3 bases, in that order; junction bases with no gene match: 9. Germline values: CDR1 SGHRS, CDR2 YFSETQ. There are 15 residues in the CDR3. The CDR3 DNA follows: TGCGCCAGCAGCCTCGACGGGACAGGTCTCTACGAGCAGTACTTC. Translated, it gives CASSLDGTGLYEQYF. The full variable domain, completed using reference TRBV5-1 and TRBJ2-7, is KAGVTQTPRYLIKTRGQQVTLSCSPISGHRSVSWYQQTPGQGLQFLFEYFSETQRNKGNFPGRFSGRQFSNSRSEMNVSTLELGDSALYLCASSLDGTGLYEQYFGPGTRLTVT.

This sequence joins TRBV6-5 and TRBJ1-5; D is ambiguous. Trimming stripped 0 bases from V and 2 bases from J, with 8 bases between. CDR3 length equals 15 residues. CDR1 and CDR2 from the germline V gene are MNHEY and SVGAGI. CDR3 region: CASSYSGRGNQPQHF. The CDR3 region has the DNA TGTGCCAGCAGTTACTCGGGCAGAGGCAATCAGCCCCAGCATTTT.

This clone was seen just once. The chain is built from TRBV29-1 and TRBJ2-1, with TRBD2 as a possible D gene (6 bases). The CDR3 runs 13 residues. The germline CDR1 and CDR2 sequences are SQVTM and ANQGSEA. CDR3: CNTRLGTYNEQFF. In DNA, the CDR3 is TGCAACACTCGACTAGGGACCTACAATGAGCAGTTCTTC.

The chain's CDR3 is CASSQPPGRLQGRVAFF. CDR3 coding DNA: TGTGCCAGCAGCCAACCCCCTGGACGGCTCCAGGGAAGGGTGGCTTTCTTT. The V and J genes are TRBV4-2 and TRBJ1-1; perhaps TRBD1 as D (5 bases). V dropped 2 bases and J dropped 11 bases, with 27 bases sitting between them. The CDR3 length is 17 residues. Germline CDR1 is LGHNA and CDR2 is YNFKEQ.

The chain employs TRBV7-2 and TRBJ2-1, with 11 bases identical to TRBD1. Germline-derived CDR1 and CDR2 are SGHTA and FQGNSA. The CDR3 runs to 15 residues. J lost 7 bases, V lost 1 base, and 3 bases had no gene match. CDR3 loop: CASSLVGTGGNEQFF. In nucleotides, the CDR3 is TGTGCCAGCAGCTTAGTGGGGACAGGGGGGAATGAGCAGTTCTTC.

This chain links TRBV20-1 with TRBJ2-2; D call uncertain. Germline V gives CDR1 DFQATT, CDR2 SNEGSKA (reference sequence). Trimming removed 4 bases from V and 0 bases from J, with 9 bases in between. The CDR3 runs 14 residues. CDR3 sequence (DNA): TGCAGTGCTATTGAGGCCTCGAACACCGGGGAGCTGTTTTTT. Its protein product is CSAIEASNTGELFF.

This clone occurred a few times. The chain joins TRBV10-3 to TRBJ1-1, with 8 bases that match TRBD1. Germline CDR1 reads ENHRY; CDR2 reads SYGVKD. This CDR3 is built from 14 residues. The J segment lost 5 bases and the V segment lost 11 bases, leaving 13 bases of the junction unmatched. The chain's CDR3 is CASLNAGGGTEAFF. The CDR3 nucleotides read TGTGCCTCCCTGAATGCAGGGGGCGGAACTGAAGCTTTCTTT.

This clone was detected only once. The chain is built from TRBV28 and TRBJ2-5, with TRBD2 matching over 8 bases. Trimming took 7 bases from V and 3 from J; bases not matched to a gene: 7. Germline CDR1 is MDHEN and CDR2 is SYDVKM. The CDR3 has 14 residues. The CDR3 DNA reads TGTGCCAGCACCGGGGGGGGATGGGAAGAGACCCAGTACTTC. Protein: CASTGGGWEETQYF.

This chain links TRBV19 with TRBJ2-5; 9 bases map to TRBD2. Looked up from germline, CDR1 is LNHDA and CDR2 is SQIVND (reference sequence). After removal of 3 bases from V and 4 bases from J, the junction contained 15 bases not matched to a gene. CDR3 size: 18 residues. The CDR3 sequence: CASSISSFGGGALETQYF. CDR3 nucleotides: TGTGCCAGTAGTATCAGTAGTTTCGGCGGGGGGGCCCTAGAGACCCAGTACTTC.

The CDR3 coding sequence is TGTGCCAGCAGCTCGGCACTAGCGGGGGACCTAGATACGCAGTATTTT. Protein product: CASSSALAGDLDTQYF. This chain uses TRBV7-3 with TRBJ2-3, with 11 bases fitting TRBD2. The J segment lost 5 bases and the V segment lost 4 bases, leaving 8 bases of the junction unmatched. Per germline, CDR1 SGHTA and CDR2 FQGTGA. The CDR3 is 16 amino acids.

V is TRBV5-1 and J is TRBJ1-4; 8 nucleotides match TRBD1. The CDR3 runs to 15 residues. Germline CDR1 is SGHRS and CDR2 is YFSETQ. With 4 bases clipped from V and 9 bases from J, the junction kept 11 bases outside the gene matches. The CDR3 DNA is TGCGCCAGCAGCGTGGAGGGGAGACAGGGGAAAAAACTGTTTTTT. Its translation is CASSVEGRQGKKLFF.

This rearrangement joins TRBV21-1 to TRBJ1-1; the table's D gene call, TRBD1, was not cross checked with the DNA. TRBV21-1 is an annotated pseudogene. The length of the CDR3 is 19 residues. The CDR3 bases are TGTGCCAGCAGCGCGCGACACCGACGCAGTGTCTTATCGAACACTGAAGCTTTCTTT. Translated: CASSARHRRSVLSNTEAFF.

This clone appeared a single time. This chain joins TRBV2 and TRBJ1-5, with 10 bases fitting TRBD1. This CDR3 comprises 17 residues. Germline loops: CDR1 SNHLY, CDR2 FYNNEI. V was clipped by 7 bases and J by 3 bases; unmatched bases: 12. CDR3 coding DNA: TGTGCCAGCACCTTGAGGGGGACAGGGGCCCCCAATCAGCCCCAGCATTTT. Translation gives CASTLRGTGAPNQPQHF.

The gene calls are TRBV6-5 and TRBJ1-2, with D perhaps matching TRBD1 (6 bases). CDR1 and CDR2 (germline): MNHEY, SVGAGI. Trimming cost V 2 bases and J 0 bases, with 13 bases left between them. The CDR3 loop spans 16 amino acids. The DNA of the CDR3 is TGTGCCAGCAGTTACGACAGGTCAGGAGCTAACTATGGCTACACCTTC. Its translation is CASSYDRSGANYGYTF.

This chain joins TRBV29-1 and TRBJ1-6; 7 bases fit TRBD1. The CDR3 contains 15 residues. Germline V gene lookup returns CDR1 SQVTM and CDR2 ANQGSEA. Trimming at V came to 5 bases and at J to 7 bases, leaving 11 bases not matched to a gene. The CDR3 bases are TGCAGCGTTAAGGAGGGGGCCGGAGGGAATTCACCCCTCCACTTT. Translation gives CSVKEGAGGNSPLHF.

This clone has just one count. The rearrangement uses TRBV5-4 and TRBJ1-6, with D perhaps matching TRBD1 (5 bases). This CDR3 comprises 14 residues. CDR1 SGHNT and CDR2 YYREEE come from the germline V gene (reference sequence). V lost 0 bases, J lost 8 bases, and 9 bases lay in between. The CDR3 loop is CASSLVQGDSPLHF. CDR3 nucleotides: TGTGCCAGCAGCTTGGTTCAGGGCGATTCACCCCTCCACTTT. The full variable domain, completed using reference TRBV5-4 and TRBJ1-6, is ETGVTQSPTHLIKTRGQQVTLRCSSQSGHNTVSWYQQALGQGPQFIFQYYREEENGRGNFPPRFSGLQFPNYSSELNVNALELDDSALYLCASSLVQGDSPLHFGNGTRLTVT.

This chain's CDR3 is CASSWVAEVGRSSPLHF. The CDR3, as DNA: TGTGCCAGCAGCTGGGTTGCGGAAGTGGGTCGTAGTTCACCCCTCCACTTT. The V call is TRBV11-2, the J call TRBJ1-6, with unresolved D. The V gene's germline CDR1 is SGHAT and CDR2 FQNNGV. CDR3 length equals 17 residues. Trimming took 4 bases from V and 9 from J, leaving 22 bases between them.

CDR3 residues: CASSERHLNTEAFF. The CDR3 nucleotides read TGCGCCAGCAGTGAGAGACATTTGAACACTGAAGCTTTCTTT. The chain links TRBV10-2 to TRBJ1-1; D is uncertain. There are 14 residues in the CDR3. Per the germline V gene, CDR1 is WSHSY and CDR2 is SAAADI. The ends were cut back, 2 bases at V and 0 bases at J, with 7 bases in the middle.

The chain couples TRBV5-4 to TRBJ1-1; no clear D gene. Looked up from germline, CDR1 is SGHNT and CDR2 is YYREEE (reference sequence). This CDR3 is 13 amino acids long. Between the trimmed V and J ends, which lost 0 bases and 1 base, there was a span of 4 bases. The CDR3 region is CASSLAPNTEAFF. The DNA of the CDR3 is TGTGCCAGCAGCTTGGCTCCGAACACTGAAGCTTTCTTT.

The V call is TRBV21-1, the J call TRBJ1-4; the D call of TRBD1 is as the table states it, not checked on the DNA. TRBV21-1 is a pseudogene. This CDR3 has 16 amino acids. The CDR3 nucleotides read TGTGCCAGCAGCAACCGGACAGGGCCGGCTAATGAAAAACTGTTTTTT. Protein product: CASSNRTGPANEKLFF.